The rows below give T cell receptor beta chains drawn from one sample of a study of T cells in Graves' hyperthyroidism and ophthalmopathy. Via MiXCR, TCRdb re-called the multiplex PCR reads, giving one row per CDR3 protein. The sample has roughly 710,000 distinct CDR3 sequences, approximately 36% seen once. Sequenced material: blood. The receptors come from a woman aged 40 to 50 with Graves' hyperthyroidism. Each CDR3 is given with its conserved first and last residue. The D gene is left open where the match is weak. Clone size is shown for a subset of rows, as once, few, many or a class of expanded clone.

j_gene | d_gene | v_gene | abundance | CDR3nt | CDR3aa
TRBJ2-7 | TRBD1 | TRBV19 | - | TGTGCCAGTAGTAGACACCCGGGACAGGGGTCCTACGAGCAGTACTTC | CASSRHPGQGSYEQYF
TRBJ1-4 | - | TRBV12-3/TRBV12-4 | - | TGTGCCAGCAGTTTGGAGTTTTATGCAACTAATGAAAAACTGTTTTTT | CASSLEFYATNEKLFF
TRBJ1-1 | - | TRBV12-5 | many | TGTGCTAGTGGTGGGGCGACGAGTCGGGCTTTCTTT | CASGGATSRAFF
TRBJ1-5 | - | TRBV7-2 | few | TGTGCCAGCAGCTTAGAACAGGGAGGACAGCCCCAGCATTTT | CASSLEQGGQPQHF
TRBJ2-7 | TRBD2 | TRBV7-9 | many | TGTGCCAGCAGCACCGGGAGGCCCTCCCCAAACGAGCAGTACTTC | CASSTGRPSPNEQYF
TRBJ2-2 | - | TRBV10-3 | few | TGTGCCAGCAGTTCAAGGGGATATTCGAACACCGGGGAGCTGTTTTTT | CASSSRGYSNTGELFF
TRBJ1-1 | TRBD1 | TRBV27 | - | TGTGCCAGCAGTTTAATCCCCGGGACAGGGAATACTGAAGCTTTCTTT | CASSLIPGTGNTEAFF
TRBJ2-5 | TRBD2 | TRBV6-1 | - | TGTGCCAGCAGAGTAGCGGGAGAGACCCAGTACTTC | CASRVAGETQYF
TRBJ1-1 | - | TRBV6-1 | - | TGTGCCAGCAGAGAACTCAGGGCAATGAACACTGAAGCTTTCTTT | CASRELRAMNTEAFF
TRBJ1-2 | - | TRBV5-4 | - | TGTGCCAGCAGCTTCGGGACGGAAACTAACTATGGCTACACCTTC | CASSFGTETNYGYTF
TRBJ2-7 | - | TRBV28 | few | TGTGCCAGCACGGTTGGCAAGAGCTCCTACGAGCAGTACTTC | CASTVGKSSYEQYF
TRBJ1-2 | - | TRBV12-3/TRBV12-4 | few | TGTGCCAGCAGTAACAGGGTTCCCGGCTATGGCTACACCTTC | CASSNRVPGYGYTF
TRBJ2-5 | TRBD1 | TRBV5-8 | many | TGTGCCAGCAGCGCTGGGGACAGGGGTCAGGAGACCCAGTACTTC | CASSAGDRGQETQYF
TRBJ2-7 | - | TRBV10-3 | many | TGTGCCATCAGGGACTGGGATCCTTACGAGCAGTACTTC | CAIRDWDPYEQYF
TRBJ2-2 | TRBD2 | TRBV7-3 | - | TGTGCCAGCTCACCAGGGACGAGCGGGAGAGGTGTCGGGGAGCTGTTTTTT | CASSPGTSGRGVGELFF
TRBJ1-2 | TRBD1 | TRBV5-1 | - | TGCGCCAGCAGCGAGGGACAGGGGGCTGGCTACACCTTC | CASSEGQGAGYTF
TRBJ1-1 | - | TRBV20-1 | many | TGCAGTGCGGAGGGACTAACCACAACTGAAGCTTTCTTT | CSAEGLTTTEAFF
TRBJ1-3 | - | TRBV7-2 | - | TGTGCCAGCAGCTCGCCGACCGCTTTTCGGAACACCATATATTTT | CASSSPTAFRNTIYF
TRBJ2-2 | TRBD1 | TRBV10-3 | - | TGTGCCATCAGTGTTGGACAGGGAGGTGGTGACACCGGGGAGCTGTTTTTT | CAISVGQGGGDTGELFF
TRBJ1-1 | - | TRBV6-5 | few | TGTGCCAGCAGTCTGACCCCCATGTCTGAAGCTTTCTTT | CASSLTPMSEAFF
TRBJ1-1 | TRBD1 | TRBV12-3/TRBV12-4 | few | TGTGCCAGCAGTTTAACGGCAGGGGGGGACACTGAAGCTTTCTTT | CASSLTAGGDTEAFF
TRBJ1-2 | - | TRBV29-1 | - | TGCAGCGTTGCCAGCTCACCACCGTCTAGGGAGGGAGGCTACACCTTC | CSVASSPPSREGGYTF
TRBJ2-5 | TRBD1 | TRBV10-3 | - | TGTGCCACCCGGAGTGAAGCAACGGGACAGGGGGTCGAGACCCAGTACTTC | CATRSEATGQGVETQYF
TRBJ2-5 | - | TRBV5-4 | few | TGTGCCAGCAGCTTGGCCGGCGGACCAGACGCGGAGACCCAGTACTTC | CASSLAGGPDAETQYF
TRBJ1-2 | TRBD1 | TRBV9 | many | TGTGCCAGCAGCGCGGGACAGGGAGGGTCCCACACCTTC | CASSAGQGGSHTF
TRBJ1-1 | - | TRBV3-1 | few | TGTGCCAGCAGCCAAGAAGGGGCAGTTGGCGAAGCTTTCTTT | CASSQEGAVGEAFF
TRBJ1-2 | TRBD1 | TRBV5-1 | few | TGCGCCAGCAGCGAAGAACCGGGACAGGGGTCTGGCTACACCTTC | CASSEEPGQGSGYTF
TRBJ1-2 | - | TRBV29-1 | many | TGCAGCGTGGATTCGAGCTATGGCTACACCTTC | CSVDSSYGYTF
TRBJ1-6 | - | TRBV6-5 | - | TGTGCCAGCAGTTACTCGTATTCCGGGCTACCCCATTCACCCCTCCACTTT | CASSYSYSGLPHSPLHF
TRBJ2-7 | - | TRBV11-3 | many | TGTGCCAGCAGCTTAATGGGGACAAGGGGCGAGCAGTACTTC | CASSLMGTRGEQYF
TRBJ1-1 | TRBD1 | TRBV2 | - | TGTGCCAGCAGCGTAGACAGGGAAAGATTCGCCGGGACTGAAGCTTTCTTT | CASSVDRERFAGTEAFF
TRBJ1-6 | TRBD1 | TRBV4-2 | once | TGTACCAGCAGCCAAGATGGGGGGACAGGGACGTCACCCCTCCACTTT | CTSSQDGGTGTSPLHF
TRBJ2-7 | TRBD1 | TRBV10-3 | many | TGTGCCATCAGCGGTGGGACAGGGGCATACGAGCAGTACTTC | CAISGGTGAYEQYF
TRBJ1-2 | - | TRBV15 | - | TGTGCCACCAGCAGCCAGGTTCCCTATGGCTACACCTTC | CATSSQVPYGYTF
TRBJ1-4 | - | TRBV19 | few | TGTGCCAGTAGTACCCTCGGCCGTGCAACTAATGAAAAACTGTTTTTT | CASSTLGRATNEKLFF
TRBJ1-1 | - | TRBV3-1 | - | TGTGCCAGCAGCCAAGCAGTCTGGAACACTGAAGCTTTCTTT | CASSQAVWNTEAFF
TRBJ2-5 | TRBD2 | TRBV6-1 | - | TGTGCCTGCAGTGGCCAGACTAGCGGGGCAGGAGGGACCCAGTACTTC | CACSGQTSGAGGTQYF
TRBJ1-1 | - | TRBV27 | - | TGTGCCAGCAGGGATCCATACACTGAAGCTTTCTTT | CASRDPYTEAFF
TRBJ2-7 | TRBD2 | TRBV7-2 | many | TGTGCCAGCAGCCCATACCGGACTAGCGGCTACGAGCAGTACTTC | CASSPYRTSGYEQYF
TRBJ2-3 | - | TRBV10-3 | few | TGTGCCATCGGGGCGGGACCTCAATTAGATACGCAGTATTTT | CAIGAGPQLDTQYF
TRBJ1-1 | - | TRBV27 | few | TGTGCCAGCAGTTTAATTGGCAGATCGCTACAATCAGGAGCTTTCTTT | CASSLIGRSLQSGAFF
TRBJ1-1 | - | TRBV6-2/TRBV6-3 | many | TGTGCCAGCAGAGTGGGACGGGGAGCCGAAGCTTTCTTT | CASRVGRGAEAFF
TRBJ2-3 | - | TRBV5-6 | - | TGTGCCAGCAGCTTAGTATTGACCACAGATACGCAGTATTTT | CASSLVLTTDTQYF
TRBJ2-5 | TRBD2 | TRBV9 | - | TGTGCCAGCAGCGTCCTAGCGGGGGGGCCTCATTACTTC | CASSVLAGGPHYF
TRBJ1-2 | - | TRBV12-3/TRBV12-4 | - | TGTGCCAGCCAGTTGGGCGGGAAAAACTATGGCTACACCTTC | CASQLGGKNYGYTF